What follows describes a single T cell receptor beta chain. These data belong to a study of CD8+CD57+ T cells in acquired aplastic anemia. Per germline, CDR1 SNHLY and CDR2 FYNNEI. The CDR3 contains 16 residues. The V and J ends lost 6 bases and 2 bases, in that order; junction bases with no gene match: 5. Genomic DNA provided the template from which TCR beta VDJ and CDR3 profiles were obtained. TCRdb re-called the reads through MiXCR, storing one row per CDR3 protein. The table includes roughly 180,000 distinct CDR3 sequences, about 44% detected once. Previously, flow cytometry had revealed CD8+CD57+ cell expansion in the patients chosen for sequencing. The diagnosis in all patients was severe acquired aplastic anemia.

The genes are TRBV2 and TRBJ2-3, with TRBD2 matching 13 bases. The TCR originated in a human donor with aplastic anemia. The sample comprised sorted CD4+, CD8+, or CD8+CD57+ T cells (not recorded which) from PBMCs. The CDR3 spells CASRLGLAGDTDTQYF. CDR3 coding DNA: TGTGCCAGCAGACTCGGACTAGCGGGAGACACAGATACGCAGTATTTT.